These T cell receptor beta chains were read from a single sample in a study of blood T cells in healthy people across ages. TCRdb used MiXCR to reprocess the 5' RACE reads, holding one entry per CDR3 protein. Of around 990,000 distinct CDR3 sequences in the sample, less than 25% were seen once. This sample also belongs to another study, concerning T cells of mothers and their children.

The sequenced sample was blood. The receptors originated from a girl aged 2-10 years in good health. Both conserved end residues are part of each CDR3.

cdr3_length: 13; v_call: TRBV29-1; cdr3_aa: CSLQTGSYNEQFF
cdr3_length: 11; v_call: TRBV6-2/TRBV6-3; cdr3_aa: CASALSTEQYF
cdr3_length: 15; v_call: TRBV2; cdr3_aa: CASASSRAGNQPQHF
cdr3_length: 13; v_call: TRBV19; cdr3_aa: CASGQWDQETQYF
cdr3_length: 11; v_call: TRBV20-1; cdr3_aa: CSAKAMGTQYF
cdr3_length: 14; v_call: TRBV18; cdr3_aa: CASSQYSPPGEQFF
cdr3_length: 15; v_call: TRBV7-6; cdr3_aa: CASSVGTGTTGELFF
cdr3_length: 13; v_call: TRBV24-1; cdr3_aa: CATRQTLNTEAFF
cdr3_length: 15; v_call: TRBV25-1; cdr3_aa: CASSTPAAGGTEAFF
cdr3_length: 13; v_call: TRBV14; cdr3_aa: CASSQDQGSGYTF
cdr3_length: 15; v_call: TRBV2; cdr3_aa: CASMRSPDVSYEQYF
cdr3_length: 14; v_call: TRBV12-3/TRBV12-4; cdr3_aa: CASSLTGENTEAFF
cdr3_length: 19; v_call: TRBV7-6; cdr3_aa: CASSLKMGIRRVRGNEQFF
cdr3_length: 14; v_call: TRBV5-1; cdr3_aa: CASSLDRPEETQYF
cdr3_length: 15; v_call: TRBV20-1; cdr3_aa: CSARTPGLAGDEQYF
cdr3_length: 15; v_call: TRBV6-2/TRBV6-3; cdr3_aa: CASSALRAATGELFF
cdr3_length: 16; v_call: TRBV12-3/TRBV12-4; cdr3_aa: CASSFSWGPTQETQYF
cdr3_length: 15; v_call: TRBV11-2; cdr3_aa: CASSPTVGGDSPLHF
cdr3_length: 16; v_call: TRBV20-1; cdr3_aa: CSARGFTGADSYEQYF
cdr3_length: 13; v_call: TRBV5-6; cdr3_aa: CASELLAGVEQFF
cdr3_length: 17; v_call: TRBV28; cdr3_aa: CASCYEEAGGYQETQYF
cdr3_length: 16; v_call: TRBV4-3; cdr3_aa: CASSLGPGTGGEKLFF
cdr3_length: 14; v_call: TRBV12-3/TRBV12-4; cdr3_aa: CASSPESQIYEQYF
cdr3_length: 14; v_call: TRBV29-1; cdr3_aa: CSVEDSGQGEKLFF
cdr3_length: 13; v_call: TRBV11-3; cdr3_aa: CTSSLEGGDTQYF
cdr3_length: 18; v_call: TRBV7-2; cdr3_aa: CASSSSPGTGGADTEAFF
cdr3_length: 11; v_call: TRBV12-3/TRBV12-4; cdr3_aa: CASITVDGYTF
cdr3_length: 11; v_call: TRBV28; cdr3_aa: CAMRDSYQQYF
cdr3_length: 14; v_call: TRBV7-3; cdr3_aa: CASSGRGPSDEQYF
cdr3_length: 14; v_call: TRBV20-1; cdr3_aa: CSARSGQGVYEQYF
cdr3_length: 11; v_call: TRBV20-1; cdr3_aa: CSAGILDTQYF
cdr3_length: 13; v_call: TRBV27; cdr3_aa: CASSLGKVETQYF
cdr3_length: 13; v_call: TRBV9; cdr3_aa: CASRAMSYNEQFF
cdr3_length: 15; v_call: TRBV7-2; cdr3_aa: CASSFRGLRINEQFF
cdr3_length: 16; v_call: TRBV7-8; cdr3_aa: CASSWNPAGGRGEQFF
cdr3_length: 14; v_call: TRBV7-9; cdr3_aa: CASSLVSGGQPQHF
cdr3_length: 13; v_call: TRBV5-1; cdr3_aa: CASSLGDGYGYTF
cdr3_length: 14; v_call: TRBV5-1; cdr3_aa: CASSLEAETEKLFF
cdr3_length: 14; v_call: TRBV20-1; cdr3_aa: CSARDWEGGVEQFF
cdr3_length: 13; v_call: TRBV6-1; cdr3_aa: CASSELGGLEQYF
cdr3_length: 12; v_call: TRBV5-4; cdr3_aa: CASSAIRNEQFF
cdr3_length: 12; v_call: TRBV2; cdr3_aa: CASSDRVLGYTF
cdr3_length: 14; v_call: TRBV20-1; cdr3_aa: CSASSSGYQETQYF
cdr3_length: 14; v_call: TRBV4-2; cdr3_aa: CASSLRAEFNEQFF
cdr3_length: 16; v_call: TRBV4-1; cdr3_aa: CASSQGRDRAGTEAFF
cdr3_length: 14; v_call: TRBV9; cdr3_aa: CASSEGTHSYEQYF
cdr3_length: 15; v_call: TRBV28; cdr3_aa: CASSLWGSGKGEQFF
cdr3_length: 13; v_call: TRBV29-1; cdr3_aa: CSVDTSSFETQYF
cdr3_length: 18; v_call: TRBV7-8; cdr3_aa: CASSVHRTGTGLNNEQFF
cdr3_length: 16; v_call: TRBV12-3/TRBV12-4; cdr3_aa: CASSLKEGRQTDTQYF
cdr3_length: 13; v_call: TRBV12-3/TRBV12-4; cdr3_aa: CASRATSGGTQYF
cdr3_length: 14; v_call: TRBV7-9; cdr3_aa: CASSPSDTYNEQFF
cdr3_length: 13; v_call: TRBV20-1; cdr3_aa: CSAIISGSYEQYF
cdr3_length: 16; v_call: TRBV10-3; cdr3_aa: CAIGEIIAGENNEQFF
cdr3_length: 15; v_call: TRBV3-1; cdr3_aa: CASGLPGGSTDTQYF